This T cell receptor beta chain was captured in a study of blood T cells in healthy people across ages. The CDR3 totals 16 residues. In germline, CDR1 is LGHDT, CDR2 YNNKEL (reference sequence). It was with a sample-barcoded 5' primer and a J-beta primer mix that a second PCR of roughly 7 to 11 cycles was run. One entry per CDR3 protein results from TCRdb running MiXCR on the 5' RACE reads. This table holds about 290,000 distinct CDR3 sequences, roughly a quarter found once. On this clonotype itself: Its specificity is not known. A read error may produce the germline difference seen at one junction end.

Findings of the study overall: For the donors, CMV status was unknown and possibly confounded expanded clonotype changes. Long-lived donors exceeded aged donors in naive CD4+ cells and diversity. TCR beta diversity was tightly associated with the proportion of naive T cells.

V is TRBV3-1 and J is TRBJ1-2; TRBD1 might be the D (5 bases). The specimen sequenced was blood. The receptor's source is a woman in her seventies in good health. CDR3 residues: CASSLTSQASNYGYTF. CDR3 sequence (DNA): TGTGCCAGTAGCCTGACCTCACAGGCTTCTAACTATGGCTACACCTTC.